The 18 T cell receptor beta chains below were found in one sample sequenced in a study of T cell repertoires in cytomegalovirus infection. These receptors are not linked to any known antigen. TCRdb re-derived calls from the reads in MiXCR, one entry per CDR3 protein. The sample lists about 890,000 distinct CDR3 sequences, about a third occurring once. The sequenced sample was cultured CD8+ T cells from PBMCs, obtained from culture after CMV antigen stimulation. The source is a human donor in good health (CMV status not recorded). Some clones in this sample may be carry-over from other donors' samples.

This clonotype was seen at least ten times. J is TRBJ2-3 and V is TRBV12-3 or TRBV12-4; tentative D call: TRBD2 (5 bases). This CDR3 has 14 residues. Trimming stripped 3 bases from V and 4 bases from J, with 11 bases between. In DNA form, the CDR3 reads TGTGCCAGCAGTTTCGGCGGGCCGGCAGATACGCAGTATTTT. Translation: CASSFGGPADTQYF.

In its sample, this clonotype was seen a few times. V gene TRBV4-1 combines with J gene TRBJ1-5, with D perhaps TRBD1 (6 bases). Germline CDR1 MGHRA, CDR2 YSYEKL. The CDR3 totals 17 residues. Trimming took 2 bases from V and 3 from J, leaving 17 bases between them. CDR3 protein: CASSQHLSGGLNQPQHF. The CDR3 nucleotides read TGCGCCAGCAGCCAACATCTTTCCGGGGGGCTCAATCAGCCCCAGCATTTT.

The CDR3 DNA follows: TGTGCCAGCAGCTCCCCGGACCACCAAGAGACCCAGTACTTC. Protein: CASSSPDHQETQYF. The chain combines TRBV11-1 with TRBJ2-5, with D unclear. CDR3 length: 14 amino acids. Germline V lookup: CDR1 SGHAT, CDR2 FQDESV (reference sequence). Trimming left V 4 bases short and J 0 bases short, with 9 bases between.

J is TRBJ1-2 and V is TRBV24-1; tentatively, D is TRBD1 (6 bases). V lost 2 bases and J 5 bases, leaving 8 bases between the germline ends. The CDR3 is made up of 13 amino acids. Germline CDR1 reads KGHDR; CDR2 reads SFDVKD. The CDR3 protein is CATSDSDSYGYTF. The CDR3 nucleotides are TGTGCCACCAGTGATTCGGACAGTTATGGCTACACCTTC.

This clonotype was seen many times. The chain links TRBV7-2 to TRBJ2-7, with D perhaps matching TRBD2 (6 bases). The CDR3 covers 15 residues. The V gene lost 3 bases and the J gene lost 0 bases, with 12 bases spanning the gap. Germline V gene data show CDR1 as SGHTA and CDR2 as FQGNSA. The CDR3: CASSFPSGDSYEQYF. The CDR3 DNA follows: TGTGCCAGCAGCTTCCCGTCGGGGGACTCCTACGAGCAGTACTTC.

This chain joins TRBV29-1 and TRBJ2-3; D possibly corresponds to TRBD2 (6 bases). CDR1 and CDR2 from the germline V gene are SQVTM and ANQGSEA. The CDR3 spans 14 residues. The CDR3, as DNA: TGCAGTGCCAGCTACGGGGGATCCACAGATACGCAGTATTTT. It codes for CSASYGGSTDTQYF.

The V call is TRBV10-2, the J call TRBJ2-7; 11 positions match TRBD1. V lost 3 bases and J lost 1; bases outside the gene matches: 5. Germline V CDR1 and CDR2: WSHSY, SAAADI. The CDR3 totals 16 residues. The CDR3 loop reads CASSDPGTGGSYEQYF. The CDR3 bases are TGCGCCAGCAGTGACCCGGGGACAGGGGGGTCCTACGAGCAGTACTTC.

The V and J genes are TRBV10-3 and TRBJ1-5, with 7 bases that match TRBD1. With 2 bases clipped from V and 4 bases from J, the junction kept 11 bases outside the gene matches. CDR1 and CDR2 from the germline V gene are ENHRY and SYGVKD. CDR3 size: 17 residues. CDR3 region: CAISEGVGQIKNQPQHF. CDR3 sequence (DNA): TGTGCCATCAGTGAGGGGGTGGGACAGATAAAGAATCAGCCCCAGCATTTT.

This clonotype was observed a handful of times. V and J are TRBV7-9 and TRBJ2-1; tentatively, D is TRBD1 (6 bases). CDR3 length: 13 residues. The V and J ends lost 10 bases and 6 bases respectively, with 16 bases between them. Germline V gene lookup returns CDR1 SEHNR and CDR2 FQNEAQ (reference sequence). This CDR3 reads CANAQGGVNEQFF. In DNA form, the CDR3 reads TGTGCCAACGCACAGGGTGGGGTCAATGAGCAGTTCTTC.

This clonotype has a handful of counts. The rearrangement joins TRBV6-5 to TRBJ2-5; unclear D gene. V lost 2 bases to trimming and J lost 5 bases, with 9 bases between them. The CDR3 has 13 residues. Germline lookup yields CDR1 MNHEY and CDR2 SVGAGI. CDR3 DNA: TGTGCCAGCAGTTACCCCCGTTGGGAGACCCAGTACTTC. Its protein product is CASSYPRWETQYF.

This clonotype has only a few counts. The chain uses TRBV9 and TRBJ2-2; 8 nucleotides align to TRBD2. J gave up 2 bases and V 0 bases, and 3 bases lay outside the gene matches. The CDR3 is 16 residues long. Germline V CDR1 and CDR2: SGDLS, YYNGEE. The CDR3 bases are TGTGCCAGCAGCGTAGAACTAGCGGAAAACACCGGGGAGCTGTTTTTT. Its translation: CASSVELAENTGELFF. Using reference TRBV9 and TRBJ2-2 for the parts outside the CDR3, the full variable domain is DSGVTQTPKHLITATGQRVTLRCSPRSGDLSVYWYQQSLDQGLQFLIQYYNGEERAKGNILERFSAQQFPDLHSELNLSSLELGDSALYFCASSVELAENTGELFFGEGSRLTVL.

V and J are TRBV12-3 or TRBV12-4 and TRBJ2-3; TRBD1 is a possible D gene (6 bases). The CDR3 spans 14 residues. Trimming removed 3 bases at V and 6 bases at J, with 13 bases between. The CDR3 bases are TGTGCCAGCAGTTTGGCCACAGGGCCCGATACGCAGTATTTT. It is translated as CASSLATGPDTQYF.

CDR3 nucleotide sequence: TGTGCCAGCAGTGGACCTGGGCCGACGCCTAACACCGGGGAGCTGTTTTTT. Translating gives CASSGPGPTPNTGELFF. This chain connects TRBV25-1 to TRBJ2-2; D gene ambiguous. Trimming stripped 4 bases from V and 2 bases from J, with 17 bases between. Germline assignment: CDR1 MGHDK and CDR2 SYGVNS. This CDR3 contains 17 residues.

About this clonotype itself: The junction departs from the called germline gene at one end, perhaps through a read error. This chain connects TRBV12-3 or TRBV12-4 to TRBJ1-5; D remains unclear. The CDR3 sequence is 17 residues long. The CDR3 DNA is TGTGCCAACAGTTTCCTGCTGCAGGCTAATAGCAATCAGCCCCAGCATTTT. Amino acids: CANSFLLQANSNQPQHF.

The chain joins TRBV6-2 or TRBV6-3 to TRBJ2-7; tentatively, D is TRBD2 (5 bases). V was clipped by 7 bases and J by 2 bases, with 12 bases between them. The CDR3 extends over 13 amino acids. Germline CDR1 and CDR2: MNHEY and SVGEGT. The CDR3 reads CASKADGTYEQYV. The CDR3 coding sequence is TGTGCCAGCAAAGCGGACGGCACCTACGAGCAGTACGTC.

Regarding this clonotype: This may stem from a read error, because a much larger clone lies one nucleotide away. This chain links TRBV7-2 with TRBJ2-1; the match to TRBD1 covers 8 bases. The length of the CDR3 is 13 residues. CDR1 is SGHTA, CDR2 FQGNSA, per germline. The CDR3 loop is CVERTGPYNEQFF. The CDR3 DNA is TGTGTCGAAAGGACAGGGCCCTACAATGAGCAGTTCTTC.

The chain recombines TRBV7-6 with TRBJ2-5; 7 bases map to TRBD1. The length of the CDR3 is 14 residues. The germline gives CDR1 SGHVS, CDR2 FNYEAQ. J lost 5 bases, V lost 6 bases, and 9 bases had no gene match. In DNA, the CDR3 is TGTGCCAGCAGGCGAGACAGGGTCGAGGAGACCCAGTACTTC. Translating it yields CASRRDRVEETQYF.

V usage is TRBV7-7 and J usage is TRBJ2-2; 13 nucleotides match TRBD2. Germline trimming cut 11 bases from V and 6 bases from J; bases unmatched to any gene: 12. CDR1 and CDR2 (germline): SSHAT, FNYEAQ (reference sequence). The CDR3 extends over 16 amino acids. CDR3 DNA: TGTGCCTCGACTAGCGGGGGGCCAGGATACGCCGGGGAGCTGTTTTTT. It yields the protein CASTSGGPGYAGELFF.